This TCR beta chain was identified during a study of cytomegalovirus exposure and HLA in healthy donors. Study conclusions and caveats: A list of approximately 160 TCR beta chains associated with cytomegalovirus was given. First-cohort TCR clusters tended to co-occur in the 130 or so validation repertoires, a later analysis found.

The donors were in the approximately 110-subject validation cohort; that cohort was separate from the approximately 730-subject first cohort. Of note for this clone: Its antigen is unknown.

Germline CDR1 reads GTSNPN; CDR2 reads SVGIG (reference sequence). V dropped 8 bases and J dropped 5; count of bases not matched to a gene: 6. The CDR3 consists of 12 residues. Here immunoSEQ multiplex PCR was the method, and the copy in TCRdb shows in-frame clones only, minus some. The data contain 100,000 to 150,000 clones, approximately 88% of them singletons. The chain couples TRBV30 to TRBJ1-2; 9 bases align to TRBD1. The origin of this receptor is a man aged 18 to 30 in good health and CMV-seronegative. The sequenced sample was PBMCs. CDR3 protein: CARNRGLYGYTF. CDR3 sequence (DNA): TGTGCCCGGAACAGGGGGCTATATGGCTACACCTTC.